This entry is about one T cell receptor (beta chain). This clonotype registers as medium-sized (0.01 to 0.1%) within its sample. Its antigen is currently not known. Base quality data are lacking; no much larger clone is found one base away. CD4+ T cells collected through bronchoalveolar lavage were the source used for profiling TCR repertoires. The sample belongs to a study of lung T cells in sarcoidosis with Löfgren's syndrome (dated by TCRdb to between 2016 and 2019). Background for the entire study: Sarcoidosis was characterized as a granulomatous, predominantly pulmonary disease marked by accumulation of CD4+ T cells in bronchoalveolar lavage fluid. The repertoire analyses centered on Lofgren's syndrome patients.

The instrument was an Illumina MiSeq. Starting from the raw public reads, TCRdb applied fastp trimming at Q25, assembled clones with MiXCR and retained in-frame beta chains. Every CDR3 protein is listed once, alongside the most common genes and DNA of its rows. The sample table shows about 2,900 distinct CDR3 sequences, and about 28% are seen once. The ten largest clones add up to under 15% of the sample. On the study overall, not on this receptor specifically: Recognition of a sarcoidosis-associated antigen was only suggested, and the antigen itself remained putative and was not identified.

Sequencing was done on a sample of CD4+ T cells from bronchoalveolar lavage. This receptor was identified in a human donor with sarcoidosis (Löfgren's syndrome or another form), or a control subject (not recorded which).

The CDR3 reads as follows: CASGMGNQPQHF. At the DNA level, the sequence is TGTGCCAGCGGGATGGGCAATCAGCCCCAGCATTTT. The rearranged segments are TRBV3-1 and TRBJ1-5, with the D gene not confidently named. Sequences LGHDT (CDR1) and YNNKEL (CDR2) are obtained from the germline V gene (reference sequence). V loses 8 bases of germline sequence and J loses 2 bases, and the interval between the two ends is 7 bases. The CDR3 runs 12 amino acids, cysteine and phenylalanine included. Just the 36-base CDR3 DNA is kept, in frame starting at base 1.